Below are 20 T cell receptor beta chains sequenced from a single sample in a study of monozygotic twins with inflammatory bowel disease. TCRdb re-called the 5' RACE reads and catalogs CDR3 proteins one per entry, DNA excluded. The table lists some 160,000 distinct CDR3 sequences, with 6.5% to 9% in the top ten. Input material: blood. Receptors were obtained from a human donor with ulcerative colitis or Crohn's disease, or a healthy co-twin of an affected twin (not recorded which).

CDR3: CASSLVLAFSGGAGEQFF. The chain links TRBV27 to TRBJ2-1; the D call of TRBD2 rests on TCRdb alone, since no DNA is present to check it. In germline, CDR1 is MNHEY, CDR2 SMNVEV (reference sequence). The CDR3 is made up of 18 amino acids.

This chain uses TRBV10-3 with TRBJ2-1; TCRdb's D call, TRBD1, is unchecked because there is no DNA. The CDR3 totals 13 residues. Germline lookup yields CDR1 ENHRY and CDR2 SYGVKD. This CDR3 reads CAISVLGNNEQFF.

V is TRBV5-1 and J is TRBJ2-6. The CDR3 consists of 15 residues. Germline-derived CDR1 and CDR2 are SGHRS and YFSETQ. CDR3 region: CASSLTVVGANVLTF. Supplemented by reference TRBV5-1 and TRBJ2-6, the full variable domain reads KAGVTQTPRYLIKTRGQQVTLSCSPISGHRSVSWYQQTPGQGLQFLFEYFSETQRNKGNFPGRFSGRQFSNSRSEMNVSTLELGDSALYLCASSLTVVGANVLTFGAGSRLTVL.

The chain uses TRBV7-9 and TRBJ2-7; TCRdb gives TRBD1 as the D gene, but with no DNA this cannot be confirmed. Germline V gives CDR1 SEHNR, CDR2 FQNEAQ (reference sequence). This CDR3 spans 13 amino acids. The CDR3 sequence is CASSQRQDYEQYF.

This chain uses TRBV14 with TRBJ2-1. There are 17 residues in the CDR3. Germline V lookup: CDR1 SGHDN, CDR2 FVKESK. The CDR3 protein is CASSLQIYGSPYNEQFF. Full variable domain (rest looked up from reference TRBV14 and TRBJ2-1): EAGVTQFPSHSVIEKGQTVTLRCDPISGHDNLYWYRRVMGKEIKFLLHFVKESKQDESGMPNNRFLAERTGGTYSTLKVQPAELEDSGVYFCASSLQIYGSPYNEQFFGPGTRLTVL.

The chain recombines TRBV28 with TRBJ2-7; the TRBD1 assignment by TCRdb is unverifiable without DNA. Germline V CDR1 and CDR2: MDHEN, SYDVKM. The CDR3 contains 16 residues. CDR3 loop: CASSGTGQRFSYEQYF.

The CDR3 protein is CASSLVLGREETQYF. V is TRBV7-2 and J is TRBJ2-5; as DNA is missing, the TRBD2 call by TCRdb cannot be tested. The CDR3 contains 15 residues. Germline CDR1 SGHTA, CDR2 FQGNSA.

The V and J genes are TRBV7-2 and TRBJ2-7; TCRdb returns TRBD1, unconfirmable since there is no DNA. From germline, CDR1 is SGHTA and CDR2 FQGNSA. This CDR3 has 14 residues. The CDR3 sequence is CASSLRGELGEQYF.

The chain has TRBV5-4 and TRBJ1-2; the TCRdb call, TRBD1, lacks DNA for checking. There are 16 residues in the CDR3. In germline, CDR1 is SGHNT, CDR2 YYREEE (reference sequence). CDR3 sequence: CASSSPPGQENYGYTF.

The chain is built from TRBV4-1 and TRBJ1-1. The CDR3 has 16 amino acids. The germline CDR1 and CDR2 sequences are MGHRA and YSYEKL. This CDR3 reads CASRKAGGGLNTEAFF.

V is TRBV6-1 and J is TRBJ2-1; TCRdb returns TRBD2, unconfirmable since there is no DNA. Germline V CDR1 and CDR2: MNHNS, SASEGT. This CDR3 comprises 15 residues. The CDR3 region is CASSEVGLGPDEQFF.

CDR3 in amino acids: CASSLGQGGTEAFF. V usage is TRBV5-1 and J usage is TRBJ1-1; TCRdb's D call, TRBD1, is unchecked because there is no DNA. The germline V gene encodes CDR1 SGHRS and CDR2 YFSETQ. The CDR3 runs to 14 residues.

The V gene is TRBV28, the J gene TRBJ1-5. The CDR3 loop spans 14 amino acids. Per the germline V gene, CDR1 is MDHEN and CDR2 is SYDVKM. This CDR3 reads CASSPLLGNQPQHF. The full variable domain, completed using reference TRBV28 and TRBJ1-5, is DVKVTQSSRYLVKRTGEKVFLECVQDMDHENMFWYRQDPGLGLRLIYFSYDVKMKEKGDIPEGYSVSREKKERFSLILESASTNQTSMYLCASSPLLGNQPQHFGDGTRLSIL.

The V and J genes are TRBV5-1 and TRBJ2-3; TCRdb proposes TRBD1, but this gene call is untestable without DNA. Germline-derived CDR1 and CDR2 are SGHRS and YFSETQ. The CDR3 is made up of 14 amino acids. CDR3 sequence: CASRTTGGPDTQYF.

This chain joins TRBV4-3 and TRBJ2-2; the D gene TCRdb calls, TRBD2, cannot be checked with no DNA. This CDR3 has 15 amino acids. Germline CDR1 and CDR2: LGHNA and YSLEER. CDR3 protein: CASSQERDPTGELFF.

The V and J genes are TRBV6-1 and TRBJ1-4; TCRdb calls TRBD1, which cannot be checked without DNA. CDR3 length equals 15 residues. Germline lookup yields CDR1 MNHNS and CDR2 SASEGT. The CDR3: CASSRRSGINEKLFF.

This chain uses TRBV10-1 with TRBJ2-1; with no DNA, the TCRdb D assignment of TRBD2 cannot be verified. This CDR3 has 21 residues. Germline loops: CDR1 WNHNN, CDR2 SYGVQD (reference sequence). CDR3 loop: CASSESGVAGGQRYRINEQFF.

The V call is TRBV10-3, the J call TRBJ2-7; TCRdb's D gene call, TRBD2, goes unchecked for lack of DNA. Germline V gene data show CDR1 as ENHRY and CDR2 as SYGVKD. The CDR3 runs 14 residues. The CDR3 reads CATRQRAGGPEQYF.

The CDR3 reads CASSGRLAYNEQFF. The gene calls are TRBV7-9 and TRBJ2-1. Germline CDR1 and CDR2: SEHNR and FQNEAQ (reference sequence). CDR3 size: 14 residues.

CDR3 residues: CASSPWGPKGTEAFF. The chain employs TRBV6-1 and TRBJ1-1; TCRdb's D call, TRBD1, is unchecked because there is no DNA. Per germline, CDR1 MNHNS and CDR2 SASEGT. This CDR3 comprises 15 residues.